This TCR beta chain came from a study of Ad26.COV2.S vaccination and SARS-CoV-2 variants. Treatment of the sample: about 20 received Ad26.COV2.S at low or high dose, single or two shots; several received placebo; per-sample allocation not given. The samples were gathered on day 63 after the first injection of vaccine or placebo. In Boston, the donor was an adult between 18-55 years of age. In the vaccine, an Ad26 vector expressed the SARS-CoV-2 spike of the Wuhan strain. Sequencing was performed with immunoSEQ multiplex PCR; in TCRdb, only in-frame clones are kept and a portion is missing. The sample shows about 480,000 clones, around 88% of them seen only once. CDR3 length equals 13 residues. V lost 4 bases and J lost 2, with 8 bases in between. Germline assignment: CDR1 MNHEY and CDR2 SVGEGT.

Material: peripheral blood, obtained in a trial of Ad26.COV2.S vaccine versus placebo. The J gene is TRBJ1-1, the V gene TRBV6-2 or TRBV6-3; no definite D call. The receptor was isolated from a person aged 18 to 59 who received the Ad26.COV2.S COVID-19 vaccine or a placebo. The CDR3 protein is CASSSSRNTEAFF. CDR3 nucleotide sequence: TGTGCCAGCAGTTCATCCCGAAACACTGAAGCTTTCTTT.